The rows below give T cell receptor beta chains drawn from one sample of a study of OX40 agonist ivuxolimab in advanced cancers. Produced via immunoSEQ multiplex PCR; TCRdb's table is partial and in-frame only. This repertoire shows 70,000 to 95,000 clones, around 80% found once; its top ten account for more than 6%. This sample comprised CD4+ or CD8+ T cells sorted from blood, obtained in a trial of the OX40 agonist ivuxolimab. These receptors were taken from an adult with an advanced solid tumor such as melanoma, head and neck, liver or kidney cancer. Both conserved end residues are trimmed from each CDR3. Each record gives: J gene, D gene, V gene, CDR3 protein. The D gene is left open where the match is weak.

TRBJ2-1 | TRBD2 | TRBV28 | ASRGLGEGEQF
TRBJ1-2 | TRBD1 | TRBV10-3 | AISEGGTDAHYGYT
TRBJ2-3 | NA | TRBV21-1 | ASSSKGGGADTQY
TRBJ2-1 | NA | TRBV6-6 | ASRARGNEQF
TRBJ1-6 | NA | TRBV28 | ASIEDYPTPLH
TRBJ1-5 | NA | TRBV29-1 | SVVSQFGQPQH
TRBJ2-4 | NA | TRBV30 | AWSLSGWRAKNIQY
TRBJ1-2 | TRBD1 | TRBV4-1 | ASRHQGAGYGYT
TRBJ2-4 | TRBD1 | TRBV28 | AISGQGNIQY
TRBJ1-1 | NA | TRBV4-1 | ASSQPRALDTEAF
TRBJ1-2 | NA | TRBV7-2 | AEGDRPDYGYT